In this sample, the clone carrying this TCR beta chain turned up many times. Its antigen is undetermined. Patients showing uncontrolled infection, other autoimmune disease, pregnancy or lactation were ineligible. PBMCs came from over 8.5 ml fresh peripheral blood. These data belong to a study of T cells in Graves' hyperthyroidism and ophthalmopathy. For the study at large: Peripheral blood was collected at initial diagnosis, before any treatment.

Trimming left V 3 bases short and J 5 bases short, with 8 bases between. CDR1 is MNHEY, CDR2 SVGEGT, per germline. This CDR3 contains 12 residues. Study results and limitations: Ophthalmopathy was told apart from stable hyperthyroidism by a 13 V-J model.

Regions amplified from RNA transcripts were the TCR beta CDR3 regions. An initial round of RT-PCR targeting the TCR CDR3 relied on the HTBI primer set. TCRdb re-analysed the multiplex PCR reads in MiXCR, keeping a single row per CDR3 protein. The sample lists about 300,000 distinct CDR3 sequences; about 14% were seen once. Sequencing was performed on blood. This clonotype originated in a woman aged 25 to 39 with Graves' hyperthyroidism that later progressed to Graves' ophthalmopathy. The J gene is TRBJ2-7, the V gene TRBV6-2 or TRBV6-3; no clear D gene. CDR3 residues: CASSYYNHEQYF. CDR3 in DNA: TGTGCCAGCAGTTATTATAACCACGAGCAGTACTTC.